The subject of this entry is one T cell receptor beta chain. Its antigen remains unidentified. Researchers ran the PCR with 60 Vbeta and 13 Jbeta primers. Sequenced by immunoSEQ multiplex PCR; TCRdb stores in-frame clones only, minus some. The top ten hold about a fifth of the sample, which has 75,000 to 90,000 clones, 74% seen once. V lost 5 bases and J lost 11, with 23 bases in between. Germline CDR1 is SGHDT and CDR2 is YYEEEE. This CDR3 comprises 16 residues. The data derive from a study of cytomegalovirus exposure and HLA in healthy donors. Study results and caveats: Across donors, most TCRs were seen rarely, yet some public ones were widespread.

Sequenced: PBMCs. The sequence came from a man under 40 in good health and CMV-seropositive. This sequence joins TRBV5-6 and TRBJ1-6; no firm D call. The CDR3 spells CASSLIAPPGTAPLHF. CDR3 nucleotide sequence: TGTGCCAGCAGTCTAATTGCCCCCCCGGGAACTGCACCCCTCCACTTT.